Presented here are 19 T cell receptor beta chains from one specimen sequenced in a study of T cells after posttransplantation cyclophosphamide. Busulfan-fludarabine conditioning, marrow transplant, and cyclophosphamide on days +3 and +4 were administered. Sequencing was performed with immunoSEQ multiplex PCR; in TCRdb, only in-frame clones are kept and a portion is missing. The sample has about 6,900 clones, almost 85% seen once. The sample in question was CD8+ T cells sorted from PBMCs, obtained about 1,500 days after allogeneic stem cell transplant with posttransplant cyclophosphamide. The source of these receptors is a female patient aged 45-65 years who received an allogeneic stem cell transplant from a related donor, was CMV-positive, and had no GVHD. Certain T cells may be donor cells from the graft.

CDR3 sequence reads: CASSKPGLGHVEQYF. For the CDR3, the DNA is TGTGCCAGCAGCAAACCGGGACTAGGCCACGTCGAGCAGTACTTC. The V and J genes are TRBV7-2 and TRBJ2-7; 8 bases agree with TRBD2. This CDR3 comprises 15 residues. V shed 5 bases, J shed 6 bases, and the junction held 12 bases outside the gene matches. Germline lookup yields CDR1 SGHTA and CDR2 FQGNSA.

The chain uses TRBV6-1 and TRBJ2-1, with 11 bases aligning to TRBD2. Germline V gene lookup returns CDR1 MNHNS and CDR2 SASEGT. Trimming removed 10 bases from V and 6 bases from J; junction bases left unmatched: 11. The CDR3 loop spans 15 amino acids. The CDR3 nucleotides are TGTGCCACCCAACTAGCGGGAGATTGGTCCAATGAGCAGTTCTTC. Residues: CATQLAGDWSNEQFF.

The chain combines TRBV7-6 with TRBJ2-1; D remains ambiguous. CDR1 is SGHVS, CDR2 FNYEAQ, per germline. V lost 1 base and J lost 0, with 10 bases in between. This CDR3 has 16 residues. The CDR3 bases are TGTGCCAGCAGCTTAGAGCCGCGGAGCTCCTACAATGAGCAGTTCTTC. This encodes CASSLEPRSSYNEQFF.

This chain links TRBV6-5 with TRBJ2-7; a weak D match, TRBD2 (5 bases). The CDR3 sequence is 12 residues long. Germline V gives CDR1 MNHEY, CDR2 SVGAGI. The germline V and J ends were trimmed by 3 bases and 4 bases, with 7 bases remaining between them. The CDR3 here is CASSYEGYEQYF. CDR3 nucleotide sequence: TGTGCCAGCAGTTATGAGGGTTACGAGCAGTACTTC.

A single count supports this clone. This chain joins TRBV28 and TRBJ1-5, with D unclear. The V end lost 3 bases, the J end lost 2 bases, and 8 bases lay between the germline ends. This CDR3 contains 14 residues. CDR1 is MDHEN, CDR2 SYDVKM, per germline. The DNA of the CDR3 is TGTGCCAGCAGTTTTCGTCGCGGCAATCAGCCCCAGCATTTT. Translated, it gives CASSFRRGNQPQHF.

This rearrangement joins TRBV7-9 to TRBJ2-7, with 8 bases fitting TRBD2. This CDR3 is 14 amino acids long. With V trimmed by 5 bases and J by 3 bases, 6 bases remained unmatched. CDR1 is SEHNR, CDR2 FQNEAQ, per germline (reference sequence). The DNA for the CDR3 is TGTGCCAGCAGCCCGGGACTAGTCCGCTACGAGCAGTACTTC. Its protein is CASSPGLVRYEQYF.

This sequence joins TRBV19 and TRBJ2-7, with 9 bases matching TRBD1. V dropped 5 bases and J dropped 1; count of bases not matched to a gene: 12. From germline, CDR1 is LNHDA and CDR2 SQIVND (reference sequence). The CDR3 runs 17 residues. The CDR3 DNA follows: TGTGCCAGTAGTGAGCTGGGGACAGGGCGATATTCCTACGAGCAGTACTTC. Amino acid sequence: CASSELGTGRYSYEQYF.

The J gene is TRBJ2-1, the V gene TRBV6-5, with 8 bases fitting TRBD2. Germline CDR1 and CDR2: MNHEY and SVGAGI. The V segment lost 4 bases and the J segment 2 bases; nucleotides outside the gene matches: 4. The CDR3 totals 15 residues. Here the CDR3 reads CASSSGLGPYNEQFF. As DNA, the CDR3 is TGTGCCAGCAGTTCGGGACTAGGGCCCTACAATGAGCAGTTCTTC.

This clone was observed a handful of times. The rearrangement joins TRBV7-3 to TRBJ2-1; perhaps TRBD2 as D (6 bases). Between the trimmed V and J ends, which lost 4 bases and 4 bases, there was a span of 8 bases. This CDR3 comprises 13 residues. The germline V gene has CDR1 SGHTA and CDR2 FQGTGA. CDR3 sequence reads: CASSWGLYNEQFF. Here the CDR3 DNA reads TGTGCCAGCAGCTGGGGACTTTACAATGAGCAGTTCTTC. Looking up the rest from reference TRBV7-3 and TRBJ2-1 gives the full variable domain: GAGVSQTPSNKVTEKGKYVELRCDPISGHTALYWYRQSLGQGPEFLIYFQGTGAADDSGLPNDRFFAVRPEGSVSTLKIQRTERGDSAVYLCASSWGLYNEQFFGPGTRLTVL.

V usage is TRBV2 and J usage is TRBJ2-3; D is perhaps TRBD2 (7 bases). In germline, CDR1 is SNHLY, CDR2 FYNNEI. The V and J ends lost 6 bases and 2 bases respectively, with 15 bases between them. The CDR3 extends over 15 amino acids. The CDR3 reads CASRRGGLVTDTQYF. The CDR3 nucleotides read TGTGCCAGCAGGAGGGGGGGCCTCGTCACAGATACGCAGTATTTT.

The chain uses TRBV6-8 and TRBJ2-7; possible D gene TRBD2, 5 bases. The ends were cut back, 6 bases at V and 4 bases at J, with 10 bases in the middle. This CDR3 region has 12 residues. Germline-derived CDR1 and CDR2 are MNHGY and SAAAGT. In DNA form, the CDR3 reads TGTGCCAGCAGGGATTCGGGGTACGAGCAGTACTTC. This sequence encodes CASRDSGYEQYF.

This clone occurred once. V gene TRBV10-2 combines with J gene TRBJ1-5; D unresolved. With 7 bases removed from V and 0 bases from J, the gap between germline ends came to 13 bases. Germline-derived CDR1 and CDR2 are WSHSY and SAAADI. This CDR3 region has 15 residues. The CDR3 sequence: CASTPRVYSNQPQHF. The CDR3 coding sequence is TGCGCCAGCACCCCGAGGGTGTATAGCAATCAGCCCCAGCATTTT.

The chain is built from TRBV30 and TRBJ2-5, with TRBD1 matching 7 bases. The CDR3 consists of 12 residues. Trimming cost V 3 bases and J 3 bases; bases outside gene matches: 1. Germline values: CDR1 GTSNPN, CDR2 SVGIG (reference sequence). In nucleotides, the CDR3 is TGTGCCTGGAGAGGACAGGAAGAGACCCAGTACTTC. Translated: CAWRGQEETQYF.

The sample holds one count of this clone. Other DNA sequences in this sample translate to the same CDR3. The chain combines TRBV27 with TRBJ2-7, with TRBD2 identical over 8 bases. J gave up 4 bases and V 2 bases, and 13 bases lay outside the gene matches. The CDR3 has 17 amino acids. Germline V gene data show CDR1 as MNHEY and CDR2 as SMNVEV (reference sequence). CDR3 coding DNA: TGTGCCAGCAGTTTAGGAGGTGGTAGCGGGACTGTATACGAGCAGTACTTC. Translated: CASSLGGGSGTVYEQYF.

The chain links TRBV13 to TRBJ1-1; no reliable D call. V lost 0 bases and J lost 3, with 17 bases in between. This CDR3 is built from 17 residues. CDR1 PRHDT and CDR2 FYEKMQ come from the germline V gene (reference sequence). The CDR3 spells CASSLGHGGREHTEAFF. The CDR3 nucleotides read TGTGCCAGCAGCTTAGGCCACGGAGGACGGGAACACACTGAAGCTTTCTTT.

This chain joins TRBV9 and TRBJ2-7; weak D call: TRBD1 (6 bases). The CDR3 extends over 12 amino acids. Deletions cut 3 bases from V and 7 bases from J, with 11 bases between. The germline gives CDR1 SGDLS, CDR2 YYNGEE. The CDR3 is CASSAPGQEQYF. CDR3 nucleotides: TGTGCCAGCAGCGCCCCCGGACAGGAGCAGTACTTC.

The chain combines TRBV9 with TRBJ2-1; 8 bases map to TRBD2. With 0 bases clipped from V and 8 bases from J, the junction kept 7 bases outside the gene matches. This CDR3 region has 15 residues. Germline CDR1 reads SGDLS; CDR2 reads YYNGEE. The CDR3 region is CASSVGPSGLDEQFF. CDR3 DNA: TGTGCCAGCAGCGTAGGTCCTAGCGGGCTTGATGAGCAGTTCTTC.

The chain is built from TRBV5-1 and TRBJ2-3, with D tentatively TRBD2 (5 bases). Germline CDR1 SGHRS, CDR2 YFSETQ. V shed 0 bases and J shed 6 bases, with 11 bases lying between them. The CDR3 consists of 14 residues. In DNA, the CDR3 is TGCGCCAGCAGCTTGGGCGAGGGTTGGGATACGCAGTATTTT. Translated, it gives CASSLGEGWDTQYF.

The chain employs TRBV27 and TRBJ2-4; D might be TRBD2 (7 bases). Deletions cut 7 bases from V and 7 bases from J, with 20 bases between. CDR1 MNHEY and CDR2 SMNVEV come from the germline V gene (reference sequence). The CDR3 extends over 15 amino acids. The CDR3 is CASTRGGAGRNIQYF. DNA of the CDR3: TGTGCCAGCACCCGAGGGGGGGCAGGGAGGAACATTCAGTACTTC.